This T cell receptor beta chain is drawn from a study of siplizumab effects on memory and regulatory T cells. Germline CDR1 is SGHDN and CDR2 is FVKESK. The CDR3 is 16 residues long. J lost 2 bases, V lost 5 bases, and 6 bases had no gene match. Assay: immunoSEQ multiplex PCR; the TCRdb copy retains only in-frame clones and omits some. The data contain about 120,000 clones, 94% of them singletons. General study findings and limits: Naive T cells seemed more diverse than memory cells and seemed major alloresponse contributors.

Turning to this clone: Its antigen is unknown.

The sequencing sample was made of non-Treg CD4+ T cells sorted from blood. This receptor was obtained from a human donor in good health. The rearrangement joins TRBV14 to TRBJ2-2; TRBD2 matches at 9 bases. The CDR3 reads CASSYGTSRNTGELFF. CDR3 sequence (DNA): TGTGCCAGCAGCTACGGGACTAGCAGAAACACCGGGGAGCTGTTTTTT.